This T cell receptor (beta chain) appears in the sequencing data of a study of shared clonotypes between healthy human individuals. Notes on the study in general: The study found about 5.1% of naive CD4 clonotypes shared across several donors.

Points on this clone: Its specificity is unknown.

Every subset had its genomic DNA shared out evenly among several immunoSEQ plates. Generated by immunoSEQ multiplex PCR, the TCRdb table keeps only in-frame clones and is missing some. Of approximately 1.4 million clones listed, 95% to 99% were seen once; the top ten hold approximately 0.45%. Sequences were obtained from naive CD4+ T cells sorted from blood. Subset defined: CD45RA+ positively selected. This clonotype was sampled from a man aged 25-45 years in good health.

Here the CDR3 reads CASTILGGRLDTQYF. CDR3 coding DNA: TGTGCCAGCACGATCCTTGGCGGGAGACTAGATACGCAGTATTTT. The V call is TRBV28, the J call TRBJ2-3, with TRBD2 matching 7 bases. The CDR3 contains 15 residues. V gave up 7 bases and J gave up 5 bases; unmatched junction bases: 12. Germline V gene lookup returns CDR1 MDHEN and CDR2 SYDVKM.